This T cell receptor beta chain is drawn from a study of shared clonotypes between healthy human individuals. The wider study: Participating donors consisted of a couple of women and a few men aged 18 to 49. Overall study findings and caveats: Rarefaction exposed incomplete sorted-subset sequencing despite large depth.

CD45RO-negative, CCR7-selected cells formed the naive CD8 fraction, which excluded terminally differentiated effector memory CD45RA+ cells. The donors, healthy adults who were HIV-negative, had experienced no recent acute infections or vaccinations. This clone has a single count. The antigen remains undetermined. Clones were sequenced by immunoSEQ multiplex PCR, and TCRdb holds only the in-frame ones, with some missing. Here the sample spans about 820,000 clones, more than 85% being singletons. The specimen was naive CD8+ T cells sorted from blood. This clonotype was obtained from a young man in good health.

The CDR3 loop reads CAISGTESSYEQYF. CDR3 sequence (DNA): TGTGCCATCAGTGGCACGGAGAGCTCCTACGAGCAGTACTTC. The chain employs TRBV10-3 and TRBJ2-7, with unresolved D. The CDR3 loop spans 14 amino acids. CDR1 and CDR2 (germline): ENHRY, SYGVKD. Trimming took off 4 bases at V and 0 bases at J, with 10 bases between the two ends.